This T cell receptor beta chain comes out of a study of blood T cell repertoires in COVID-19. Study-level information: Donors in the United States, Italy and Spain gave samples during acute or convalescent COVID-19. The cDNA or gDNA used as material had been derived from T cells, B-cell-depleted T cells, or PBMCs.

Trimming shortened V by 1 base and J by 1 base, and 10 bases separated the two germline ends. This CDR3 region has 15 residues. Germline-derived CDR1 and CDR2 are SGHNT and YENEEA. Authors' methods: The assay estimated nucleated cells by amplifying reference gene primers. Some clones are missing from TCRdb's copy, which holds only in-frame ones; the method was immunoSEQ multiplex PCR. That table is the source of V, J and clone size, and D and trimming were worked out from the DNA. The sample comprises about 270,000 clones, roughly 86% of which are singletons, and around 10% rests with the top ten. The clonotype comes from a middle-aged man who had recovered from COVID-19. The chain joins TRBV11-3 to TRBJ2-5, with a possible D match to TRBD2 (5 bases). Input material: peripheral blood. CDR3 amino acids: CASSLGVGIQETQYF. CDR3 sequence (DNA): TGTGCCAGCAGCTTAGGGGTCGGGATCCAAGAGACCCAGTACTTC.